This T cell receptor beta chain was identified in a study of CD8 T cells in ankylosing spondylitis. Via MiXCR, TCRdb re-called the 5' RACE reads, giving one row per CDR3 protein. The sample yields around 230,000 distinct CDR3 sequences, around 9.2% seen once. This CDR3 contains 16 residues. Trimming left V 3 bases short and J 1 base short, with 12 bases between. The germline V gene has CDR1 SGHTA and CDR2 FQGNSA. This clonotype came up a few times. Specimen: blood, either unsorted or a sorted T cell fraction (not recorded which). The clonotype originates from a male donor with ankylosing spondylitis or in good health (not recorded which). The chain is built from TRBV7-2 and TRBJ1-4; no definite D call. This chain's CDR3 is CASSFPLGGTNEKLFF. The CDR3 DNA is TGTGCCAGCAGCTTCCCTCTGGGAGGAACTAATGAAAAACTGTTTTTT.